This T cell receptor beta chain came from a study of shared clonotypes between healthy human individuals. Study-level points and caveats: How much donors shared clonotypes was expected to be affected by sequencing depth.

As to this clone: No antigen is known for it.

Donors included only healthy HIV-negative adults lacking recent acute infections or vaccinations. Only Caucasian adults living in Nashville, Tennessee made up the donor group. This CDR3 comprises 17 residues. Losses at the gene ends were 1 base for V and 0 bases for J; bases not matched to a gene: 2. CDR1 and CDR2 from the germline V gene are MDHEN and SYDVKM. The protocol was immunoSEQ multiplex PCR, while the TCRdb copy is restricted to in-frame clones and leaves out a portion. Among some 500,000 clones listed, approximately 79% were seen once. The clonotype comes from a woman between 35 and 50 years old in good health. Some clones in this sample may be carry-over from other donors' samples. Material for sequencing was PBMCs. V and J are TRBV28 and TRBJ1-3, with 11 bases matching TRBD1. The CDR3 sequence: CASSLSGQGGSGNTIYF. In nucleotides, the CDR3 is TGTGCCAGCAGTTTATCGGGACAGGGGGGCTCTGGAAACACCATATATTTT.